This TCR beta chain was recovered during a study of cytomegalovirus exposure and HLA in healthy donors. Study-wide results and caveats: For most subjects, TCR beta sequences were reported to predict HLA-A and HLA-B alleles with accuracy. Later analysis demonstrated an association between a missense DCLRE1C variant and TCR beta V- and J-gene trimming. Using a false discovery rate of 0.05, a later analysis showed that approximately 18,000 TCR beta sequences were associated with HLA alleles.

The PCR ran on 60 Vbeta and 13 Jbeta primers. TCRdb's copy holds only in-frame clones and misses some; the assay was immunoSEQ multiplex PCR. The sample includes about 200,000 clones, about 72% of them seen just once. This clone was picked up one time. Its antigen is currently unknown. The junction departs from the called germline gene at one end, perhaps through a read error. From germline, CDR1 is SGDLS and CDR2 YYNGEE. The CDR3 loop spans 13 amino acids. V gene TRBV9 combines with J gene TRBJ1-1; 10 nucleotides match TRBD1. The sequence came from a male donor in good health and CMV-seronegative. Sequenced sample: PBMCs. The CDR3, as DNA: TGTGCCAGCAGCCGAAGACAGGGGGCTGAAGCTCTCTTT. Its protein product is CASSRRQGAEALF.